This TCR beta chain was observed in a study of CD8 T cells in ankylosing spondylitis. The study, taken as a whole, reports: In ankylosing spondylitis blood, a motif of about 8 highly homologous TCR beta variants appeared characteristic.

The germline CDR1 and CDR2 sequences are MGHRA and YSYEKL. The ends were cut back, 4 bases at V and 2 bases at J, with 12 bases in the middle. The CDR3 is 15 amino acids. TCRdb re-analysed the 5' RACE reads in MiXCR, keeping a single row per CDR3 protein. The table records under 250,000 distinct CDR3 sequences, approximately 7.4% of them present only once. This clonotype was recorded at least ten times. Its antigen is undetermined. The chain carries TRBV4-1 and TRBJ2-1; TRBD2 might be the D (6 bases). The source is a male donor with ankylosing spondylitis. Sequenced material: blood, either unsorted or a sorted T cell fraction (not recorded which). CDR3 sequence: CASSRLANPYNEQFF. In nucleotides, the CDR3 is TGCGCCAGCAGCCGGCTAGCGAACCCCTACAATGAGCAGTTCTTC.